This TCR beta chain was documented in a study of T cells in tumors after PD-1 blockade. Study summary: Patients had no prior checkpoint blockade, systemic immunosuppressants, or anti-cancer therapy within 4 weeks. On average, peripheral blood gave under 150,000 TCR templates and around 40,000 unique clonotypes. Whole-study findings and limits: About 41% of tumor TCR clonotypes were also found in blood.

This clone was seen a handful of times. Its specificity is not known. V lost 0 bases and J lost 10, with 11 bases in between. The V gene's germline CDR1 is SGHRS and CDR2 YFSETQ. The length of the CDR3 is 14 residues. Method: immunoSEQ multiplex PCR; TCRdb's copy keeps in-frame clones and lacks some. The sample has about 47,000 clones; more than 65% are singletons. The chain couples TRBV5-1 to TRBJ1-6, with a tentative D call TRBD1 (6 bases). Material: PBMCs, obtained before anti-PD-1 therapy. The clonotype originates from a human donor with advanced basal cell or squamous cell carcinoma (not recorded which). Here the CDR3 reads CASSLDREGSPLHF. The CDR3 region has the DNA TGCGCCAGCAGCTTGGACAGGGAGGGCTCACCCCTCCACTTT.